The rows below give T cell receptor beta chains drawn from one sample of a study of blood T cell repertoires in COVID-19. Sequencing was performed with immunoSEQ multiplex PCR; in TCRdb, only in-frame clones are kept and a portion is missing. The sample shows 200,000 to 300,000 clones, approximately 85% of them seen only once. Sequencing input: PBMCs or T cells enriched from blood (not recorded which). The receptors shown here come from a woman between 50 and 59 years old with acute COVID-19. CDR3s include the opening cysteine and the closing phenylalanine or tryptophan. The D gene is left open where the match is weak. Size is omitted from some rows. Given values are once, few, many or a class for expanded clones.

V	D	size	J	DNA	CDR3
TRBV29-1	-	-	TRBJ1-5	TGCAGCGTTAAATCAGGGTTTAGCAATCAGCCCCAGCATTTT	CSVKSGFSNQPQHF
TRBV5-1	-	-	TRBJ1-1	TGCGCCAGCAGCTTGTTAGGGACAAAGAACACTGAAGCTTTCTTT	CASSLLGTKNTEAFF
TRBV7-6	-	-	TRBJ1-4	TGTGCCAGCAGCTTAAACGGAGAACCGAATGAAAAACTGTTTTTT	CASSLNGEPNEKLFF
TRBV7-2	-	-	TRBJ1-5	TGTGCCAGCAGCTTTTGGACAGATAGCAATCAGCCCCAGCATTTT	CASSFWTDSNQPQHF
TRBV20-1	-	-	TRBJ2-7	TGCAGTGCCGCCGACAGGTTCGAGCAGTACTTC	CSAADRFEQYF
TRBV19	-	many	TRBJ1-1	TGTGCCAGTAGTATAATTTCTGAGGGGAACACTGAAGCTTTCTTT	CASSIISEGNTEAFF
TRBV5-1	-	-	TRBJ1-4	TGCGCCAGCAGCTTGAGCCAGGGGAGCACTAATGAAAAACTGTTTTTT	CASSLSQGSTNEKLFF
TRBV9	-	-	TRBJ2-2	TGTGCCAGCAGCGTAGGGGGACTGACTCTCGGGGAGCTGTTTTTT	CASSVGGLTLGELFF
TRBV18	-	-	TRBJ1-4	TGTGCCAGCTCACCGAACAGGCATAGTAATGAAAAACTGTTTTTT	CASSPNRHSNEKLFF
TRBV7-9	TRBD1	-	TRBJ2-2	TGTGCCAGCAGCAAGGACAGGGCGGTCGGGGAGCTGTTTTTT	CASSKDRAVGELFF
TRBV3-1/TRBV3-2	TRBD1	-	TRBJ2-7	TGTGCCAGCAGCCCAACCGGGGACAGTAGCTCCTACGAGCAGTACTTC	CASSPTGDSSSYEQYF
TRBV4-3	-	-	TRBJ1-2	TGCGCCAGCAGCCAAGATTTCCCAGGGGATTATGGCTACACCTTC	CASSQDFPGDYGYTF
TRBV30	TRBD2	-	TRBJ2-7	TGTGCCTGGAGTTACGAGACTAGCGGGGGATCAACGCAGTACTTC	CAWSYETSGGSTQYF
TRBV5-8	TRBD1	-	TRBJ1-4	TGTGCCAGCAGCTTTGGACAGGGCGCAACTAATGAAAAACTGTTTTTT	CASSFGQGATNEKLFF
TRBV29-1	-	-	TRBJ1-1	TGCAGCGTTGAAGAGCTCCCAGTCACTGAAGCTTTCTTT	CSVEELPVTEAFF
TRBV18	-	-	TRBJ1-4	TGTGCCAGCTCACCATCGGATGAAAAACTGTTTTTT	CASSPSDEKLFF
TRBV12-5	-	few	TRBJ2-7	TGTGCTAGTGGCCACGCGACAGAGAGCTACGAGCAGTACTTC	CASGHATESYEQYF
TRBV5-1	TRBD1	-	TRBJ1-1	TGCGCCAGCAGCTTTGGACAGGGGCTCGCGAACACTGAAGCTTTCTTT	CASSFGQGLANTEAFF
TRBV3-1/TRBV3-2	TRBD1	-	TRBJ1-4	TGTGCCAGCAGCCTATGGGACAGGGGGCGCGACAGTAAACCCAATGAAAAACTGTTTTTT	CASSLWDRGRDSKPNEKLFF
TRBV13	TRBD1	-	TRBJ1-6	TGTGCCAGCAGCCGGACAGGGGAAGTTTCACCCCTCCACTTT	CASSRTGEVSPLHF
TRBV5-4	TRBD1	-	TRBJ2-7	TGTGCCAGCAGCTTCGGGACAGGGGCTTTGTACGAGCAGTACTTC	CASSFGTGALYEQYF
TRBV29-1	TRBD2	-	TRBJ2-3	TGCAGCGTCCTAGCGGGGCCAAATACAGATACGCAGTATTTT	CSVLAGPNTDTQYF
TRBV14	-	-	TRBJ2-7	TGTGCCAGCAGCCAACCCGGGACGGGGGCCTACGAGCAGTACTTC	CASSQPGTGAYEQYF
TRBV9	-	-	TRBJ1-2	TGTGCCAGCAGCTCCCCCCCGAGACAAGGCTACACCTTC	CASSSPPRQGYTF
TRBV30	-	-	TRBJ1-2	TGTGCCTGGTCCGGTCTCCACAACTATGGCTACACCTTC	CAWSGLHNYGYTF
TRBV3-1/TRBV3-2	TRBD1	once	TRBJ2-7	TGTGCCAGCAGCCAGCTTTGGGACAGCTACGAGCAGTACTTC	CASSQLWDSYEQYF
TRBV19	-	-	TRBJ1-1	TGTGCCTCAACCAGGGCCGCAGGGTTTGAAGCTTTCTTT	CASTRAAGFEAFF
TRBV25-1	-	-	TRBJ1-3	TGTGCCAGCAGTTTTGAGGGAAACACCATATATTTT	CASSFEGNTIYF
TRBV3-1/TRBV3-2	-	-	TRBJ2-2	TGTGCCAGCAGCTACAGGGAAGACGGGGAGCTGTTTTTT	CASSYREDGELFF
TRBV3-1/TRBV3-2	-	-	TRBJ1-2	TGTGCCAGCAGCCAAGAATTCACTGGGCACGTCGACTATGGCTACACCTTC	CASSQEFTGHVDYGYTF
TRBV7-3	-	-	TRBJ2-5	TGTGCCAGCAGCTTGATAGACCAAGAGACCCAGTACTTC	CASSLIDQETQYF
TRBV6-2/TRBV6-3	-	-	TRBJ2-5	TGTGCCAGCAGTTACGAACAGGGCTATAGGCAAGAGACCCAGTACTTC	CASSYEQGYRQETQYF
TRBV19	-	-	TRBJ1-5	TGTGCCAGTAGTACGTTGGGGGCGCGAGGCAATCAGCCCCAGCATTTT	CASSTLGARGNQPQHF
TRBV11-1	TRBD1	-	TRBJ1-2	TGTGCCAGCAGCCCCGGACAGGGGGGGTATGGCTACACCTTC	CASSPGQGGYGYTF
TRBV19	TRBD1	-	TRBJ1-1	TGTGCCAGTAGTATACCGACAGGGAGCTTGAACACTGAAGCTTTCTTT	CASSIPTGSLNTEAFF
TRBV7-2	-	-	TRBJ2-7	TGTGCCAGCAGCCCACCGGGACTCTACGAGCAGTACTTC	CASSPPGLYEQYF
TRBV20-1	-	-	TRBJ1-5	TGCAGTGCTAGTTCGGGTAACCAGCCCCAGCATTTT	CSASSGNQPQHF
TRBV23-1	TRBD1	-	TRBJ1-2	TGCGCCAGCAGTCAAACCCGAGGACAGGATCTACTCCAGAACTATGGCTACACCTTC	CASSQTRGQDLLQNYGYTF
TRBV2	TRBD1	once	TRBJ1-5	TGTGCCAGCCAAGACAGGGGAAAATATCAGCCCCAGCATTTT	CASQDRGKYQPQHF
TRBV13	-	-	TRBJ2-7	TGTGCCAGCAGCTTCACATACTACTACGAGCAGTACTTC	CASSFTYYYEQYF
TRBV20-1	-	-	TRBJ2-1	TGCAGTGCTAGGGGGCAGCATGAGCAGTTCTTC	CSARGQHEQFF
TRBV6-4	TRBD1	-	TRBJ2-3	TGTGCCAGCAGACGGGACAGTGGAGATACGCAGTATTTT	CASRRDSGDTQYF
TRBV2	-	-	TRBJ1-2	TGTGCCAGCAGCGACAGCTTCTATGGCTACACCTTC	CASSDSFYGYTF
TRBV21-1	-	-	TRBJ1-2	TGTGCCAGCAGTAAGCAGGGATACTACACCTTC	CASSKQGYYTF
TRBV18	-	-	TRBJ1-1	TGTGCCAGCTCGTCGATCCCGGACACTGAAGCTTTCTTT	CASSSIPDTEAFF
TRBV15	-	-	TRBJ2-3	TGTGCCACCAGCGGGGGGGCGAGGGGCACAGATACGCAGTATTTT	CATSGGARGTDTQYF
TRBV6-5	-	-	TRBJ2-7	TGTGCCAGCAGTTACGGACGGCGGGGGACAACCTACGAGCAGTACTTC	CASSYGRRGTTYEQYF
TRBV18	TRBD1	-	TRBJ2-1	TGTGCCAGCTCACCATCGGACAGGGGATTATCTTTCAATGAGCAGTTCTTC	CASSPSDRGLSFNEQFF